This TCR beta chain derives from a study of T cell repertoires in cytomegalovirus infection. Study overall: Evidence of both CMV infection and a matching HLA type came from public TCR beta signatures.

The sample holds a few counts of this clonotype. Its antigen is still unknown. TCRdb analysed the reads with MiXCR anew, one entry per CDR3 protein. The sample lists approximately 700,000 distinct CDR3 sequences, 35% to 40% occurring once. V was clipped by 7 bases and J by 0 bases; unmatched bases: 5. CDR1 and CDR2 (germline): SQVTM, ANQGSEA. The length of the CDR3 is 15 residues. Study outcomes and limitations: There were HLA-C-restricted CMV-specific TCR beta clonotypes dominating the ex vivo response.

The chain joins TRBV29-1 to TRBJ2-1; 11 bases align to TRBD2. The TCR was taken from a human donor in good health (CMV status not recorded). Some clones in this sample may be carry-over from other donors' samples. The sequenced material came from PBMCs. CDR3 sequence (DNA): TGCAGCGCCAAGACTAGCGGGATCTCCTACAATGAGCAGTTCTTC. Its translation is CSAKTSGISYNEQFF.